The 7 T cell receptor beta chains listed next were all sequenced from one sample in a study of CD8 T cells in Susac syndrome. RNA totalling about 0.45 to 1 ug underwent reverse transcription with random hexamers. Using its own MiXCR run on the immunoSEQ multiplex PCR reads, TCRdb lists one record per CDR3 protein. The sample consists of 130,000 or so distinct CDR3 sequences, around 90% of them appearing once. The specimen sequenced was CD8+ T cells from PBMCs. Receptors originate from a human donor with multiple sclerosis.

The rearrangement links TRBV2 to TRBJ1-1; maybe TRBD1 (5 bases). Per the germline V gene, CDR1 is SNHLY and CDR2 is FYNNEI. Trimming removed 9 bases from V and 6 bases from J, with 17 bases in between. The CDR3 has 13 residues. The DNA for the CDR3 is TGTGCCAGGCAACAGGAGAGCTCGCCTGAAGCTTTCTTT. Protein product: CARQQESSPEAFF.

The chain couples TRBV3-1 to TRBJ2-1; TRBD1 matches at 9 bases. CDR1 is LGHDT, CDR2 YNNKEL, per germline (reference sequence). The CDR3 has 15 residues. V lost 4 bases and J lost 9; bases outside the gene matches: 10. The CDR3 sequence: CASSLRTGGDGEQFF. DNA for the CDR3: TGTGCCAGCAGCCTAAGAACAGGGGGCGATGGTGAGCAGTTCTTC.

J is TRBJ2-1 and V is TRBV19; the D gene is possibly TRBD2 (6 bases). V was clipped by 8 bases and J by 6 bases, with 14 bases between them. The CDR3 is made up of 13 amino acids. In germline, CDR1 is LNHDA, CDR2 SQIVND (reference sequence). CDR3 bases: TGTGCCAGTGCAACACTAGCCTCCAATGAGCAGTTCTTC. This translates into CASATLASNEQFF.

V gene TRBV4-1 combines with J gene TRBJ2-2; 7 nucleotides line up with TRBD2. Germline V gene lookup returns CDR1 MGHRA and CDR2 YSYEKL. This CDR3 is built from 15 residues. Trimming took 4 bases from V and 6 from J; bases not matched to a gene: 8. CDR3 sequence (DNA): TGCGCCAGCAGCCCCCGGACTAGTCTCCCCGGGGAGCTGTTTTTT. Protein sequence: CASSPRTSLPGELFF.

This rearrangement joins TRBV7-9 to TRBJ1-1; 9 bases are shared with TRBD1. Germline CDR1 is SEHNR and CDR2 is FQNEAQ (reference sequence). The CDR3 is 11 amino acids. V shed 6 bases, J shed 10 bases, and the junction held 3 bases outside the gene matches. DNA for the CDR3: TGTGCCAGCAGTTGGGGACAGGGAGCTTTCTTT. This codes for CASSWGQGAFF.

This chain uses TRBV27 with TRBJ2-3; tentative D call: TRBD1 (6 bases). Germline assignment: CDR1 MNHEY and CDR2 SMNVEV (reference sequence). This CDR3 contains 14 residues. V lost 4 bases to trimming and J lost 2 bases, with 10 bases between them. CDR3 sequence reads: CASSSDSYTDTQYF. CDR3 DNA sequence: TGTGCCAGCAGTTCGGACAGCTACACAGATACGCAGTATTTT.

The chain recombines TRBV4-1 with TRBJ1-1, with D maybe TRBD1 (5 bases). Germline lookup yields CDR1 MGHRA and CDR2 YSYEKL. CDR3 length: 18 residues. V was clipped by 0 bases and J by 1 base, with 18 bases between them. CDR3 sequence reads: CASSQDELSRGRNTEAFF. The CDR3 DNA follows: TGCGCCAGCAGCCAAGACGAGTTGTCGCGGGGGAGGAACACTGAAGCTTTCTTT.